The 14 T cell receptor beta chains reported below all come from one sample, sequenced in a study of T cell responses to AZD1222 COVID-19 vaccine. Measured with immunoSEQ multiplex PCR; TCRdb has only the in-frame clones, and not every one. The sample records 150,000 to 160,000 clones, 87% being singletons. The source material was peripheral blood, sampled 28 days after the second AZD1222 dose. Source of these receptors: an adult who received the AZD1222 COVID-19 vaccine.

The CDR3 loop is CASSHRASGNQDEQYF. CDR3 nucleotide sequence: TGTGCCAGCAGCCACAGGGCTAGCGGGAATCAGGACGAGCAGTACTTC. The V gene is TRBV7-2, the J gene TRBJ2-7; 9 positions match TRBD2. The length of the CDR3 is 16 residues. Trimming cost V 5 bases and J 5 bases; bases outside gene matches: 13. Germline CDR1 is SGHTA and CDR2 is FQGNSA.

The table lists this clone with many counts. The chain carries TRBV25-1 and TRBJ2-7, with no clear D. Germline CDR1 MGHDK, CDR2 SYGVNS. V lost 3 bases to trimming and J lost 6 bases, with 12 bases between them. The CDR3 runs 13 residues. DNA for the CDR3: TGTGCCAGCAGTGAGCTGTGGTCTGTCGAGCAGTACTTC. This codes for CASSELWSVEQYF.

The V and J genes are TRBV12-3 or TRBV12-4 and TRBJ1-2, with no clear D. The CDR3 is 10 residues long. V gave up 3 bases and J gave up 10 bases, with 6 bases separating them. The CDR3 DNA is TGTGCCAGCAGTTTTTGCTCCTACACCTTC. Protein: CASSFCSYTF.

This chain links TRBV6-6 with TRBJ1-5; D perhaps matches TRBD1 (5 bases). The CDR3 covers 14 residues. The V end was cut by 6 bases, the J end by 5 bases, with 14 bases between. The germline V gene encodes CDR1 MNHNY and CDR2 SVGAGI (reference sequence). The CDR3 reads CASRERGLYQPQHF. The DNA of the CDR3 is TGTGCCAGCAGGGAGAGGGGCTTGTATCAGCCCCAGCATTTT.

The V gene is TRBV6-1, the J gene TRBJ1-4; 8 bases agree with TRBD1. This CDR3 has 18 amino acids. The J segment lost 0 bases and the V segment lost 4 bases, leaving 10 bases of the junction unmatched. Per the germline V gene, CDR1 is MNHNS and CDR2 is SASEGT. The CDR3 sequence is CASSAVGQGLATNEKLFF. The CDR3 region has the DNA TGTGCCAGCAGTGCCGTTGGACAGGGCCTAGCAACTAATGAAAAACTGTTTTTT.

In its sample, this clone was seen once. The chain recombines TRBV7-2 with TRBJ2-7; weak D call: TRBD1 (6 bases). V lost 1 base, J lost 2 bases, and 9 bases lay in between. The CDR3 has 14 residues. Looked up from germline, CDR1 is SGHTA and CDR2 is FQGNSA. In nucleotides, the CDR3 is TGTGCCAGCAGCTTAGATCAGGGGACCTACGAGCAGTACTTC. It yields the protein CASSLDQGTYEQYF.

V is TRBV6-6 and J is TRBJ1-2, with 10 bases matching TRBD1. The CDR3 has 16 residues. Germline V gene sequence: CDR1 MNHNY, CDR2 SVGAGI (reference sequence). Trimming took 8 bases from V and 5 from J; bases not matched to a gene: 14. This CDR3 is CASLDRGRGIPYGYTF. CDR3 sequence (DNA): TGTGCCAGCCTAGACAGGGGGCGAGGTATACCTTATGGCTACACCTTC.

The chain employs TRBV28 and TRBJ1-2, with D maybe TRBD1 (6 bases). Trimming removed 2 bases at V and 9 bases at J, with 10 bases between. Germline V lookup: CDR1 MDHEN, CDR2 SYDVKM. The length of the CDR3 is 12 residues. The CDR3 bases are TGTGCCAGCAGTTTACAGGGGCTGAGCTACACCTTC. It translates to CASSLQGLSYTF.

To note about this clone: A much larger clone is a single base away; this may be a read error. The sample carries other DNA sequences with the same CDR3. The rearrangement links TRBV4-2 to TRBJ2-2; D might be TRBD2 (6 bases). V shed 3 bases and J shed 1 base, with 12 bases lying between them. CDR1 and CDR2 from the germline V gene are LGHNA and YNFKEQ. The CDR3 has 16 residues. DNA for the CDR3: TGTGCCAGCAGCCAGGCTCTCGGGAGGAACACCGGGGAGCTGTTTTTT. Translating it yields CASSQALGRNTGELFF.

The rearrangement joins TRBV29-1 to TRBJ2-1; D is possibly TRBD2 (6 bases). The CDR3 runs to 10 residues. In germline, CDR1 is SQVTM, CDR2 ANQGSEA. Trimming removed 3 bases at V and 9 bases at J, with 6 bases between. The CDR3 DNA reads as TGCAGCGTTGAGCGGGGTGAGCAGTTCTTC. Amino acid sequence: CSVERGEQFF.

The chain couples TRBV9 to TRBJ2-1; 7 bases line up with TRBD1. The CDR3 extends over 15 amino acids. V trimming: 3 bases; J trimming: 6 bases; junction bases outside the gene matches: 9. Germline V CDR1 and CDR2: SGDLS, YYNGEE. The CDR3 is CASSGQGMEFNEQFF. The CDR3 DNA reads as TGTGCCAGCAGCGGACAGGGTATGGAATTCAATGAGCAGTTCTTC.

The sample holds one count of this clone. CDR3 DNA: TGTGCCAGCAACACCGGGACAGAGATAGAAGCTTTCTTT. As protein: CASNTGTEIEAFF. The V call is TRBV6-1, the J call TRBJ1-1, with 7 bases that match TRBD1. The CDR3 loop spans 13 amino acids. V gave up 7 bases and J gave up 8 bases; unmatched junction bases: 10. CDR1 and CDR2 (germline): MNHNS, SASEGT.

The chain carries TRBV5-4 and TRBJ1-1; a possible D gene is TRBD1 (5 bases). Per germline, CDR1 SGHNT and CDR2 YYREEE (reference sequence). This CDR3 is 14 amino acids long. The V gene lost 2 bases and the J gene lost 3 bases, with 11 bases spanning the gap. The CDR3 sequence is CASSFTGGDTEAFF. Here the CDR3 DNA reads TGTGCCAGCAGCTTTACCGGGGGAGACACTGAAGCTTTCTTT.

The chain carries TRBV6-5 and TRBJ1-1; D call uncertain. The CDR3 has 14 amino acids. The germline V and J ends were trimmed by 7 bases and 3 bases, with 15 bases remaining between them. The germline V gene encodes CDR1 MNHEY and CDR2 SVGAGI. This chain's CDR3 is CASTNTAQDTEAFF. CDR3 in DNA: TGTGCCAGCACCAACACGGCGCAGGACACTGAAGCTTTCTTT.